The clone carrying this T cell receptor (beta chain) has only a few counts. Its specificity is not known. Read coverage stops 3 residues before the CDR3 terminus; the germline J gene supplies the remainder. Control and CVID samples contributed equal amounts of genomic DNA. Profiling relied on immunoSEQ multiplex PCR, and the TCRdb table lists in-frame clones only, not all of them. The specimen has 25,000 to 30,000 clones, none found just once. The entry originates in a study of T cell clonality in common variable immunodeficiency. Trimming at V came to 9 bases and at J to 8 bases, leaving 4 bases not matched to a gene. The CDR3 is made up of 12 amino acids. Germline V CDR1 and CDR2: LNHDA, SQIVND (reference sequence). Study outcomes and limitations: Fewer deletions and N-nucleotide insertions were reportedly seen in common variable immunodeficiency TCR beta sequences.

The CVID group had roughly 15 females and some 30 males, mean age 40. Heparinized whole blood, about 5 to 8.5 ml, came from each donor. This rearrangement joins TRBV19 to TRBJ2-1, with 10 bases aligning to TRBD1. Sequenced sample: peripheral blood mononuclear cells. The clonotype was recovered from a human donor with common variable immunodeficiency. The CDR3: CASRDRGDEQFF. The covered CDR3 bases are TGTGCCAGCCGGGACAGGGGCGATGAG. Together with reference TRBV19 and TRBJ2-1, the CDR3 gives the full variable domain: DGGITQSPKYLFRKEGQNVTLSCEQNLNHDAMYWYRQDPGQGLRLIYYSQIVNDFQKGDIAEGYSVSREKKESFPLTVTSAQKNPTAFYLCASRDRGDEQFFGPGTRLTVL.